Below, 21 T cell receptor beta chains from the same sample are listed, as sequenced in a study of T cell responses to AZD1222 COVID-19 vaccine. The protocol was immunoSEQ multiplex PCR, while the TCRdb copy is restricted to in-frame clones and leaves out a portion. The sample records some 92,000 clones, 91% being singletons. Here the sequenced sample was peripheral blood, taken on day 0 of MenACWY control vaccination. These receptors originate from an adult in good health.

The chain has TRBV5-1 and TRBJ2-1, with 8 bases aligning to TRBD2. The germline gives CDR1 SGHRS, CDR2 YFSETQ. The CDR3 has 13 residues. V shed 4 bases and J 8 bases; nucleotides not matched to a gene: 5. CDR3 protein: CASSIGTRDEQFF. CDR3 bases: TGCGCCAGCAGCATCGGGACTAGAGATGAGCAGTTCTTC. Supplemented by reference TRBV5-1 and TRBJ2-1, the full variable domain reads KAGVTQTPRYLIKTRGQQVTLSCSPISGHRSVSWYQQTPGQGLQFLFEYFSETQRNKGNFPGRFSGRQFSNSRSEMNVSTLELGDSALYLCASSIGTRDEQFFGPGTRLTVL.

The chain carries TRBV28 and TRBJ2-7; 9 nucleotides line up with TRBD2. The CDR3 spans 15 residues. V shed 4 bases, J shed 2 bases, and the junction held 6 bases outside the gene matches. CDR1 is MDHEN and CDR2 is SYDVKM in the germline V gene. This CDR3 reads CASSWASGAAYEQYF. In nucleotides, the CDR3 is TGTGCCAGCAGTTGGGCTAGCGGGGCAGCCTACGAGCAGTACTTC.

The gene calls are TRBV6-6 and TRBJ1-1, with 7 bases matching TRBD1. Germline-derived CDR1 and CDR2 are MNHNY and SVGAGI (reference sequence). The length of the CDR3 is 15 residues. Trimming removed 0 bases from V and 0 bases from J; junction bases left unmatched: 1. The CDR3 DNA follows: TGTGCCAGCAGTTACTCGGGACAGTTGAACACTGAAGCTTTCTTT. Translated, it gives CASSYSGQLNTEAFF.

CDR3 sequence (DNA): TGTGCCAGCAGCGTAGAAGGACAGCCCAGGGAGACCCAGTACTTC. Translation gives CASSVEGQPRETQYF. This chain joins TRBV9 and TRBJ2-5; D possibly corresponds to TRBD1 (6 bases). This CDR3 contains 15 residues. V lost 0 bases to trimming and J lost 5 bases, with 14 bases between them. Germline V CDR1 and CDR2: SGDLS, YYNGEE.

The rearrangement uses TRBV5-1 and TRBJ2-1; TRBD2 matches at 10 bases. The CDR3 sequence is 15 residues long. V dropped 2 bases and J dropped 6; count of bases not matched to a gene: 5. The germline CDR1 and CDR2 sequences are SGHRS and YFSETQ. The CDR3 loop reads CASSFSGGQSNEQFF. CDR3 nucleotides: TGCGCCAGCAGCTTTAGCGGGGGGCAGTCCAATGAGCAGTTCTTC.

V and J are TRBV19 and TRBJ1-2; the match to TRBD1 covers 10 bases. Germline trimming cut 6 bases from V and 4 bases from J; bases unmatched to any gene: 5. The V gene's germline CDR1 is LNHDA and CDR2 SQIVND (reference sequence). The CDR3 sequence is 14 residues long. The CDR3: CASSYRDRGYGYTF. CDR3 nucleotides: TGTGCCAGTAGCTACCGGGACAGGGGCTATGGCTACACCTTC.

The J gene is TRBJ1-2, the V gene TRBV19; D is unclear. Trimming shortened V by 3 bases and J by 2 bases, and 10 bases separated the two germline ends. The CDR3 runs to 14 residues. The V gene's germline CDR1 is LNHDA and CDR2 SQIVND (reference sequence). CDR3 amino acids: CASSIGRTNYGYTF. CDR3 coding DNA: TGTGCCAGTAGTATCGGCAGGACCAACTATGGCTACACCTTC.

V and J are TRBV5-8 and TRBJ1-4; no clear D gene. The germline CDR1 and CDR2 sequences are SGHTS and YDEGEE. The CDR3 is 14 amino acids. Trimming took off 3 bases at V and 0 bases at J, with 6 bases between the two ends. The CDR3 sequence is CASSSYSTNEKLFF. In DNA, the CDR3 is TGTGCCAGCAGCTCGTATTCAACTAATGAAAAACTGTTTTTT.

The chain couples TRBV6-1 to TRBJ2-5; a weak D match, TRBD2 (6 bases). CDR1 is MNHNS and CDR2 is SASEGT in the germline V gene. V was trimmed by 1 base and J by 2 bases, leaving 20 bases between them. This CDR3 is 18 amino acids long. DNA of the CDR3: TGTGCCAGCAGTGAAGGTGGAGGGTTTGCGTCCATGCAAGAGACCCAGTACTTC. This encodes CASSEGGGFASMQETQYF.

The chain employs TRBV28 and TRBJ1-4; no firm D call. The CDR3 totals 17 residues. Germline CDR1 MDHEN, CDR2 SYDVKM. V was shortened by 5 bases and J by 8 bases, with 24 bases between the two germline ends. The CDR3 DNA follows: TGTGCCAGCAGTAAGAAAGGATCAAGCTCCTGGGGAGAAAAACTGTTTTTT. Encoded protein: CASSKKGSSSWGEKLFF.

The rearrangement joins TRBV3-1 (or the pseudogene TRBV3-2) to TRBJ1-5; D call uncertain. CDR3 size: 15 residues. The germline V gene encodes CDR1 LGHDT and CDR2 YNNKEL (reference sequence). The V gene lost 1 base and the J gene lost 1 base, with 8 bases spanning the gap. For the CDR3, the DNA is TGTGCCAGCAGCCAAGGCAGAGCAAGCAATCAGCCCCAGCATTTT. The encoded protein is CASSQGRASNQPQHF.

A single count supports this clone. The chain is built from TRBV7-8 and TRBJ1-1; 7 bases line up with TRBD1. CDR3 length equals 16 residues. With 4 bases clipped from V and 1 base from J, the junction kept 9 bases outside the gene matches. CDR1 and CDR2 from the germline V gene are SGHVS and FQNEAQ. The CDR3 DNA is TGTGCCAGCAGCTCAGCACAGGGGATTTGGAACACTGAAGCTTTCTTT. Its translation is CASSSAQGIWNTEAFF.

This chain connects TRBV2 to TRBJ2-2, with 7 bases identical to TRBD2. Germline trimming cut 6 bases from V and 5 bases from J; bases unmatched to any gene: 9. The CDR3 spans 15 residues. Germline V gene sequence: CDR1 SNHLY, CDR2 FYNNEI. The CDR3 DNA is TGTGCCAGCAGGGGGAGGGAGGGCCGAACCGGGGAGCTGTTTTTT. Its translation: CASRGREGRTGELFF.

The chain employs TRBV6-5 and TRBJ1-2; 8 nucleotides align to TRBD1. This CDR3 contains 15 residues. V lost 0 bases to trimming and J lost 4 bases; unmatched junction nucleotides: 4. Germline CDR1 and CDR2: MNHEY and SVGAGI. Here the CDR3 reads CASSYSYRGAYGYTF. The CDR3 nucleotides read TGTGCCAGCAGTTACTCATACAGGGGGGCCTATGGCTACACCTTC.

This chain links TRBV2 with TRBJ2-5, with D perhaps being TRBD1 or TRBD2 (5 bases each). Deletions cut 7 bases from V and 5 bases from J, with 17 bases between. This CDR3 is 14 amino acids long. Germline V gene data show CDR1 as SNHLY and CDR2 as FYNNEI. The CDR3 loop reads CASISPGPAETQYF. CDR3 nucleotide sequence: TGTGCCAGCATTTCCCCGGGGCCTGCTGAGACCCAGTACTTC.

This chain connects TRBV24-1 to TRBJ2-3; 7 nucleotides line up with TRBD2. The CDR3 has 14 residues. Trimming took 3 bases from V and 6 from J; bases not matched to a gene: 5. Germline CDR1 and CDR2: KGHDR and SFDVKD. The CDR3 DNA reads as TGTGCCACCAGTGATCCCCGGCGGGGGGATACGCAGTATTTT. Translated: CATSDPRRGDTQYF.

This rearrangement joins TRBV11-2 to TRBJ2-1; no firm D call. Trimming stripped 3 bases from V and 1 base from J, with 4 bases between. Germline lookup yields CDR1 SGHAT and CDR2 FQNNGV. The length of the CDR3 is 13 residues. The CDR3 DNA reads TGTGCCAGCAGCTTTGGATCCTACAATGAGCAGTTCTTC. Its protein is CASSFGSYNEQFF.

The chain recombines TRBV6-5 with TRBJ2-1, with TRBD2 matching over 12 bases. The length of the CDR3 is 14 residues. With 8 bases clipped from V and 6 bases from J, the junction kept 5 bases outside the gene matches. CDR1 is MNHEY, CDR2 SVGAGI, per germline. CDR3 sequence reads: CASDLAGGTNEQFF. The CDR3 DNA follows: TGTGCCAGCGACCTAGCGGGAGGGACCAATGAGCAGTTCTTC.

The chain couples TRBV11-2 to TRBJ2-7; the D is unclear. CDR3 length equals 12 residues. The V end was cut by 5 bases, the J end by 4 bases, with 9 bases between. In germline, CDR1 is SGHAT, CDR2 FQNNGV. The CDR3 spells CASSSGVYEQYF. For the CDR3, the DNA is TGTGCCAGCAGCAGTGGGGTTTACGAGCAGTACTTC.

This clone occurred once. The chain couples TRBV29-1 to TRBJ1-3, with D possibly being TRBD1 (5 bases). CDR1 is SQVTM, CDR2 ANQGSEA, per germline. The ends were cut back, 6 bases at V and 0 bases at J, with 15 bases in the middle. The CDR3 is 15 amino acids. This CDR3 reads CSVTRDGLSGNTIYF. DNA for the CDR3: TGCAGCGTGACAAGGGACGGACTCTCTGGAAACACCATATATTTT. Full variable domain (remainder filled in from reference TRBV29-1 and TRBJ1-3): SAVISQKPSRDICQRGTSLTIQCQVDSQVTMMFWYRQQPGQSLTLIATANQGSEATYESGFVIDKFPISRPNLTFSTLTVSNMSPEDSSIYLCSVTRDGLSGNTIYFGEGSWLTVV.

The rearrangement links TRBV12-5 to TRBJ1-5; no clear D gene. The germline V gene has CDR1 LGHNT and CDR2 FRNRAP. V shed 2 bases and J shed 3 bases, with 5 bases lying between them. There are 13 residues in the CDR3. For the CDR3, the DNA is TGTGCTAGTGGTTTGTCCCCCAATCAGCCCCAGCATTTT. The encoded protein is CASGLSPNQPQHF.